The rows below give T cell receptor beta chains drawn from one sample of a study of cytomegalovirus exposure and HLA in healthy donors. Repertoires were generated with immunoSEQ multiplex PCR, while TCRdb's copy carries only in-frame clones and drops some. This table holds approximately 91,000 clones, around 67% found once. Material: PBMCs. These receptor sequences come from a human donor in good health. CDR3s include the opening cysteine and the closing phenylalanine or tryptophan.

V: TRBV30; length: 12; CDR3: CAWSYASGEQFF
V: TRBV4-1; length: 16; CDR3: CASSQASGGRPTEAFF
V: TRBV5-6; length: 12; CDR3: CASSTGGNTIYF
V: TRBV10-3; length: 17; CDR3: CAISRGPGQGVRETQYF
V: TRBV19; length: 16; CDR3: CASSFDRGQLRNTIYF
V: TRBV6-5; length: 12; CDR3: CASSYSRGPLHF
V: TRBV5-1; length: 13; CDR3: CASSSTGTDTQYF
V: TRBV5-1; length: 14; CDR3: CASQPQDSRGGYTF
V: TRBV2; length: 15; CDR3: CASRSLAGGYNEQFF
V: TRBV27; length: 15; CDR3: CASSLYGQAFVPLHF
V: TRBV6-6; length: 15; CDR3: CASRPRGGENTKAFF
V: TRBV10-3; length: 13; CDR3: CAISEGGSETQYF
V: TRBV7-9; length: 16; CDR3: CASSLAAGVNTGELFF
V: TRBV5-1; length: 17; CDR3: CASSSRPDGRANWGYTF
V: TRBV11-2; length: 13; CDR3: CASSFQGARGYTF
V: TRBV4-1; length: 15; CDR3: CASSQAGISYNEQFF
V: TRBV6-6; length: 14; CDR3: CASGTGYSGNTIYF
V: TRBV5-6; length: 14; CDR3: CASSLVRGGTEAFF
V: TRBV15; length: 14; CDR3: CATKGTRASYEQYF
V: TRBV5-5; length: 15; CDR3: CASSSPGGISYEQYF
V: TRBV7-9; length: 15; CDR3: CASSLFSGAQETQYF
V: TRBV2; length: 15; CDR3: CASSTTESSGNTIYF
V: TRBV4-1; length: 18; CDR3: CASSQDAGRGRDYNEQFF
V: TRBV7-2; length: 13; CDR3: CASSLDPRGSLHF
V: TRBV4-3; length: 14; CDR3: CASSQVRGMEGYTF
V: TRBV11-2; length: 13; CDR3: CASSWDRDQPQHF
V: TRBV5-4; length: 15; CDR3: CASSLAGQGNEKLFF
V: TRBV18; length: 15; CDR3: CASSPGLSMNTEAFF
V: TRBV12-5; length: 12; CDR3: CASGTGRYEQYF
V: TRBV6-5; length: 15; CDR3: CASSYERTVSYEQYF
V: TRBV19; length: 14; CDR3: CASSVRGENTEAFF
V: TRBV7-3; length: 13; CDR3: CASSLRGAAEAFF
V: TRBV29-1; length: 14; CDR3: CSAVGQGESYEQYF
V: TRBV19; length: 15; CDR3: CASSTKGQLNTEAFF
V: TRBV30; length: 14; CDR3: CAWSWGTVGNEQFF
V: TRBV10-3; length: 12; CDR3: CAISETDSGQYF
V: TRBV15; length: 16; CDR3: CATSRDWTGGQETQYF
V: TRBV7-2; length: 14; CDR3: CASSATVRRTEAFF
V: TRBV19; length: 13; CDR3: CASGDRGTDTQYF
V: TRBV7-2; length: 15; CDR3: CASSLGTGAPDTQYF